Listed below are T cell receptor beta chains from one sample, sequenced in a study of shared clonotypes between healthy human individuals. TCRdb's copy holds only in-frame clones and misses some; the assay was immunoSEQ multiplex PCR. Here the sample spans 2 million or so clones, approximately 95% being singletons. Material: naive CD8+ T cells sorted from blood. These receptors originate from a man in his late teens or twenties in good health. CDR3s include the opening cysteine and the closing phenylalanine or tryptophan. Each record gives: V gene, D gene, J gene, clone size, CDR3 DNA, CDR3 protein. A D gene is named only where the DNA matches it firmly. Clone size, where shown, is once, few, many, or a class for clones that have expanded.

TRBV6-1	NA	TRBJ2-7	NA	TGTGCCAGCAGTGATAATTTCCACTACGAGCAGTACTTC	CASSDNFHYEQYF
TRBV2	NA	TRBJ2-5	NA	TGTGCCCTAGGGGAGGTCCAAGAGACCCAGTACTTC	CALGEVQETQYF
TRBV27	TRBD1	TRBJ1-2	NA	TGTGCCAGCAGTTACGGGACAGGCTATGGCTACACCTTC	CASSYGTGYGYTF
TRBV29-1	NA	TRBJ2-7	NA	TGCAGCGTTGAAGAGGCGATGCAGGACAACATCTACGAGCAGTACTTC	CSVEEAMQDNIYEQYF
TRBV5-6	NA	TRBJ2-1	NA	TGTGCCAGCAGCTTGGCAGGGGTTGAGCAGTTCTTC	CASSLAGVEQFF
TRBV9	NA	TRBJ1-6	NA	TGTGCCAGCAGCGTAGAGGGGAGAGAAGGATCACCCCTCCACTTT	CASSVEGREGSPLHF
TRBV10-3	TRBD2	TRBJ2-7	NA	TGTGCCATCAGTGAAAGTCTGGGGGGGAGCTCCTACGAGCAGTACTTC	CAISESLGGSSYEQYF
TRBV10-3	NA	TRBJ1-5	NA	TGTGCCATCAGTGAGTCGAACCCCTATCAGCCCCAGCATTTT	CAISESNPYQPQHF
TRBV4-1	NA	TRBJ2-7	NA	TGCGCCAGCAGCCAGGGGACGTTCTCCTACGAGCAGTACTTC	CASSQGTFSYEQYF
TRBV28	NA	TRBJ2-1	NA	TGTGCCAGCCGAGGGAATGAGCAGTTCTTC	CASRGNEQFF
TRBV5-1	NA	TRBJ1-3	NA	TGCGCCAGCAGATCTGACCTCTCTGGAAACACCATATATTTT	CASRSDLSGNTIYF
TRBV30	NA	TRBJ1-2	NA	TGTGCCTGGAGTGTCGGTAAAAGCGACAACTATGGATACACCTTC	CAWSVGKSDNYGYTF
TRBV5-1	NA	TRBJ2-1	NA	TGCGCCAGCAGCCTAGGGGAGGGGGCAGTGGCCTACAATGAGCAGTTCTTC	CASSLGEGAVAYNEQFF
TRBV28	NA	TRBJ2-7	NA	TGTGCCAGCAGTAGGACGCCCGGGAACTACGAGCAGTACTTC	CASSRTPGNYEQYF
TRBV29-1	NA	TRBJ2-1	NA	TGCAGCGTTGAGGATGGGGCAGGGAGCTCCTACAATGAGCAGTTCTTC	CSVEDGAGSSYNEQFF
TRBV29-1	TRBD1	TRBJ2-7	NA	TGCAGCGTTGAAGATGGACAGGGTTTCCACGAGCAGTACTTC	CSVEDGQGFHEQYF
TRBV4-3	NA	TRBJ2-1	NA	TGCGCCAGCAGCCAAGGCCGGGGCTATGAGCAGTTCTTC	CASSQGRGYEQFF
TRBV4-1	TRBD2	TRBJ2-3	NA	TGCGCCAGCAGCCAAGAGACTAGCCCCCGGACAGATACGCAGTATTTT	CASSQETSPRTDTQYF
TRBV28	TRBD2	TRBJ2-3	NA	TGTGCCAGCAGTTTAAGACTAGCGGGGCGCTACACAGATACGCAGTATTTT	CASSLRLAGRYTDTQYF
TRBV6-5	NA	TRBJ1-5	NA	TGTGCCAGTGGGGACACAGATAGCAATCAGCCCCAGCATTTT	CASGDTDSNQPQHF
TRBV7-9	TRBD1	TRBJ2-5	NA	TGTGCCAGCAGCTTAGGAGGACAGGTCACTGAAGAGACCCAGTACTTC	CASSLGGQVTEETQYF
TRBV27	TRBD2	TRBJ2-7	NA	TGTGCCAGCAGTTTATCGAGGGGTAGCGGGAACCACGAGCAGTACTTC	CASSLSRGSGNHEQYF
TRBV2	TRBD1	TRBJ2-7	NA	TGTGCCAGCAGTGAGGGGGACAGGGGATCCTACGAGCAGTACTTC	CASSEGDRGSYEQYF
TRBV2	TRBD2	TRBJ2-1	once	TGTGCCAGCAGTGAAAACCTAGCGGGGGTTCTCTACAATGAGCAGTTCTTC	CASSENLAGVLYNEQFF
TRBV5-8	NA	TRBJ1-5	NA	TGTGCCAGCAGCTTGGCTGGGACAACGAAGGCCCAGCATTTT	CASSLAGTTKAQHF
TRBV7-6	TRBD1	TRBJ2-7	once	TGTGCCAGCAGCCGCGGGACAGGGTCTCTCGAGCAGTACTTC	CASSRGTGSLEQYF
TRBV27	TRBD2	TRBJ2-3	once	TGTGCCAGCAGTTTATTAAGGACTAGCGGGGGCACAGATACGCAGTATTTT	CASSLLRTSGGTDTQYF
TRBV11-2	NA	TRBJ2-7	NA	TGTGCCAGCAGCACATCGACAGTTACCTACGAGCAGTACTTC	CASSTSTVTYEQYF
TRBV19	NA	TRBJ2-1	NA	TGTGCCAGTAGTATCGGTCATAGCGGTACTCCCTACAATGAGCAGTTCTTC	CASSIGHSGTPYNEQFF
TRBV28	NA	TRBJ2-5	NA	TGTGCCAGCAGTTCCGCCAGGGGCACCCTCCAAGAGACCCAGTACTTC	CASSSARGTLQETQYF
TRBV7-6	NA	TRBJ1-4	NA	TGTGCCAGCAGCCTCGGGGGGGCTAATGAAAAACTGTTTTTT	CASSLGGANEKLFF
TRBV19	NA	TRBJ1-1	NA	TGTGCCAGTTCGGAGTCGGTGAACACTGAAGCTTTCTTT	CASSESVNTEAFF
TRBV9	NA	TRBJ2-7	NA	TGTGCCAGCAGCGCAGGACCGGCTGTGTCCGAGCAGTACTTC	CASSAGPAVSEQYF